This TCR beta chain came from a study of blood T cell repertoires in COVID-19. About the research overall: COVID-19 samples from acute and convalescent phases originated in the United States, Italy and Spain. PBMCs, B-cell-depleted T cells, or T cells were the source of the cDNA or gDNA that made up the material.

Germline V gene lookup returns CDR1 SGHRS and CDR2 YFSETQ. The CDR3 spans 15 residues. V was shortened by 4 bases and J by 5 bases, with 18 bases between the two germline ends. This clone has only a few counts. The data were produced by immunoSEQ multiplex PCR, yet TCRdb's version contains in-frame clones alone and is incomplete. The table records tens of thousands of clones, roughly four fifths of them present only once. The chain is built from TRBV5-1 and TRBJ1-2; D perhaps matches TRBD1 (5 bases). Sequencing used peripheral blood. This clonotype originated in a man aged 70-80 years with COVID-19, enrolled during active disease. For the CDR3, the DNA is TGCGCCAGCAGCCCCGCCCTAGGACACGCTTATGGCTACACCTTC. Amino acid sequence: CASSPALGHAYGYTF.